This T cell receptor (beta chain) was observed in a study of shared clonotypes between healthy human individuals. The protocol was immunoSEQ multiplex PCR, while the TCRdb copy is restricted to in-frame clones and leaves out a portion. The profile shows fewer than 1.6 million clones, around 98.5% of them singletons. This sequence originates from a man younger than 45 in good health. Input material: naive CD4+ T cells sorted from blood. The subset: CD45RA+ positively selected.

CDR3 bases: TGTGCCAGCAGCGGGCACAGGGGCGACTACAATGAGCAGTTCTTC. Amino acid sequence: CASSGHRGDYNEQFF. J is TRBJ2-1 and V is TRBV7-2; 7 bases are shared with TRBD1. In germline, CDR1 is SGHTA, CDR2 FQGNSA. J lost 3 bases, V lost 5 bases, and 7 bases had no gene match. This CDR3 contains 15 residues. Complete variable domain (other parts from reference TRBV7-2 and TRBJ2-1): GAGVSQSPSNKVTEKGKDVELRCDPISGHTALYWYRQSLGQGLEFLIYFQGNSAPDKSGLPSDRFSAERTGGSVSTLTIQRTQQEDSAVYLCASSGHRGDYNEQFFGPGTRLTVL.